This entry concerns a single T cell receptor beta chain. Its antigen is not identified. One junction end does not reproduce the germline sequence, and a read error may be involved. The CDR3 covers 15 residues. Germline V lookup: CDR1 SGHNT, CDR2 YENEEA. This record comes from a study of tumor and adjacent non-tumor tissue in lung cancer. Study summary: There were around 11 adenocarcinoma, a couple of squamous cell carcinoma and 1 small cell lung cancer cases.

RNA was extracted from bulk tissue without any cell sorting. Newly diagnosed lung cancer patients had thoracic surgery in China, August–late 2014, without prior chemotherapy. The study's findings and limits: Shorter survival was associated with higher TCR diversity in tumors. Tumor tissue had significantly higher TCR diversity than normal lung.

TCRbeta libraries were built with three rounds of nested PCR, modified from ARM-PCR. Using its own MiXCR run on the multiplex PCR reads, TCRdb lists one record per CDR3 protein. This sample has about 200,000 distinct CDR3 sequences; 71% occur once, and the top ten carry approximately 25%. The material sequenced was lung tumor tissue. This chain connects TRBV11-3 to TRBJ2-3; D possibly corresponds to TRBD2 (8 bases). The clonotype originates from a man in his sixties with non-small cell lung cancer. The chain's CDR3 is CARSSGLGGTYTQYF. As DNA, the CDR3 is TGTGCCAGGAGCTCGGGACTAGGGGGCACATATACGCAGTATTTT. The full variable domain, with the rest looked up from reference TRBV11-3 and TRBJ2-3, is EAGVVQSPRYKIIEKKQPVAFWCNPISGHNTLYWYLQNLGQGPELLIRYENEEAVDDSQLPKDRFSAERLKGVDSTLKIQPAELGDSAVYLCARSSGLGGTYTQYFGPGTRLTVL.